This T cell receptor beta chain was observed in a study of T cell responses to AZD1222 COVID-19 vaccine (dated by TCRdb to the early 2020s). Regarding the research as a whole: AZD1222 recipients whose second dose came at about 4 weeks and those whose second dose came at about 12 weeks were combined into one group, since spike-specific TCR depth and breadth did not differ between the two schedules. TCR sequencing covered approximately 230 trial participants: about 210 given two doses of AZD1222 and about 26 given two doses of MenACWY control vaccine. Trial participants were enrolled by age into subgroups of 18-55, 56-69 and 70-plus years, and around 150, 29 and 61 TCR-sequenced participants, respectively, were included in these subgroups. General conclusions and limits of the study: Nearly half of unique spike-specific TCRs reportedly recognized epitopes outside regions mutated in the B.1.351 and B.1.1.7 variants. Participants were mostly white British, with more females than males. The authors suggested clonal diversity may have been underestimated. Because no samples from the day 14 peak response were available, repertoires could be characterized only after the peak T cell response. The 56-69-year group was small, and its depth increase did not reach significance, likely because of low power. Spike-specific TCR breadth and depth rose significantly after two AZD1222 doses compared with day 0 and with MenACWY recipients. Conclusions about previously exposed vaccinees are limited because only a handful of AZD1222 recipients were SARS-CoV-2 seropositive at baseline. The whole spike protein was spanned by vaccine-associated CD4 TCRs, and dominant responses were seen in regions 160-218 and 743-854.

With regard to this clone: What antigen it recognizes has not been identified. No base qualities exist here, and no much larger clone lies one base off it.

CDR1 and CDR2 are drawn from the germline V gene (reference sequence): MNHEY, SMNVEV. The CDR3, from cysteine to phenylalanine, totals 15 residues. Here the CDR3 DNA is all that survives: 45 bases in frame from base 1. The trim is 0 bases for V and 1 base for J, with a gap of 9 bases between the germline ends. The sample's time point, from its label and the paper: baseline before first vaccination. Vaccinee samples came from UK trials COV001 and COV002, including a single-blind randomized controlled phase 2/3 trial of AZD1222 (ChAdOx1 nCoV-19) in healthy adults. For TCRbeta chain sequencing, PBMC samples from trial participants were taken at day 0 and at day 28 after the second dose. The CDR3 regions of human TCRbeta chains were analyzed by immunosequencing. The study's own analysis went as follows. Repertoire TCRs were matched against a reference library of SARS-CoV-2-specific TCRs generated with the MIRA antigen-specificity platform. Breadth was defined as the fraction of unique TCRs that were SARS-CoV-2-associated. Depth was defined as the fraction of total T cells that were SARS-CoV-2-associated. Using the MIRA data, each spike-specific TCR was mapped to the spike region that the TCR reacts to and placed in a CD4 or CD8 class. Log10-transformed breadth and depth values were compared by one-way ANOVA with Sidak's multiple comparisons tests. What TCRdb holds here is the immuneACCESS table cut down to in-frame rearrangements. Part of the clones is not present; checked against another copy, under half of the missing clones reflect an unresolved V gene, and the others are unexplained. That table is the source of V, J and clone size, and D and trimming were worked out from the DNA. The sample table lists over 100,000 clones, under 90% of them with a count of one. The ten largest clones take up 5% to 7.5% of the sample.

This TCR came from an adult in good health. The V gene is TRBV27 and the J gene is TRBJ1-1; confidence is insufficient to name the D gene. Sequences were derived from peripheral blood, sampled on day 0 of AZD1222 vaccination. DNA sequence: TGTGCCAGCAGTTTATCCGCCGTTCAGAACACTGAAGCTTTCTTT. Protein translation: CASSLSAVQNTEAFF.